These 17 T cell receptor beta chains share one sample of origin, sequenced in a study of control samples from healthy donors and cancer patients. The data were produced by immunoSEQ multiplex PCR, yet TCRdb's version contains in-frame clones alone and is incomplete. This table holds about 130,000 clones, 92% found once. Source material: blood. The origin of the receptors is a woman in her 50s in good health.

Remarks on this clone: Other DNA variants within this sample encode the same CDR3. The chain recombines TRBV6-5 with TRBJ2-7; 9 bases map to TRBD2. V was clipped by 10 bases and J by 5 bases; unmatched bases: 15. This CDR3 comprises 15 residues. Looked up from germline, CDR1 is MNHEY and CDR2 is SVGAGI. The CDR3 region has the DNA TGTGCCACCCAAGGGCGGGGCGGGGGGGCCCACGAGCAGTACTTC. It encodes CATQGRGGGAHEQYF.

This sequence joins TRBV5-1 and TRBJ2-4, with TRBD1 matching 11 bases. The CDR3 totals 17 residues. The junction had 9 bases not matched to a gene; V was cut back by 2 bases and J by 5 bases. Germline lookup yields CDR1 SGHRS and CDR2 YFSETQ. This chain's CDR3 is CASSFLVTGQGENIQYF. The CDR3, as DNA: TGCGCCAGCAGCTTCCTTGTAACGGGACAGGGGGAAAACATTCAGTACTTC. The full variable domain, completed using reference TRBV5-1 and TRBJ2-4, is KAGVTQTPRYLIKTRGQQVTLSCSPISGHRSVSWYQQTPGQGLQFLFEYFSETQRNKGNFPGRFSGRQFSNSRSEMNVSTLELGDSALYLCASSFLVTGQGENIQYFGAGTRLSVL.

V is TRBV5-1 and J is TRBJ2-3, with 9 bases matching TRBD2. Germline loops: CDR1 SGHRS, CDR2 YFSETQ. There are 15 residues in the CDR3. The V gene end was trimmed by 4 bases and the J gene end by 0 bases; junction bases not matched to a gene: 3. DNA of the CDR3: TGCGCCAGCAGCCCGGGACTAGCTAGCACAGATACGCAGTATTTT. Residues: CASSPGLASTDTQYF.

This clone has just one count. The chain recombines TRBV24-1 with TRBJ2-2; no firm D call. The CDR3 is 14 amino acids. Trimming pared 7 bases from V and 1 base from J, leaving 9 bases between. The germline CDR1 and CDR2 sequences are KGHDR and SFDVKD. The CDR3 sequence is CATSLSRNTGELFF. The DNA of the CDR3 is TGTGCCACCAGCCTATCAAGGAACACCGGGGAGCTGTTTTTT.

The CDR3 reads CASSYSMVQETQYF. In DNA, the CDR3 is TGTGCCAGCAGTTACTCGATGGTCCAAGAGACCCAGTACTTC. The chain is built from TRBV6-5 and TRBJ2-5; D is uncertain. Trimming removed 0 bases at V and 1 base at J, with 6 bases between. Germline lookup yields CDR1 MNHEY and CDR2 SVGAGI. CDR3 length: 14 amino acids.

About this clone: Other DNA sequences from this sample encode an identical CDR3 as well. The rearrangement links TRBV5-1 to TRBJ1-5, with D unclear. Germline V CDR1 and CDR2: SGHRS, YFSETQ. The CDR3 is made up of 14 amino acids. Trimming left V 0 bases short and J 5 bases short, with 9 bases between. The CDR3 bases are TGCGCCAGCAGCTTGGGTGGTCTGGATCAGCCCCAGCATTTT. Its protein product is CASSLGGLDQPQHF.

This chain links TRBV19 with TRBJ1-5; TRBD1 aligns across 7 bases. CDR1 and CDR2 from the germline V gene are LNHDA and SQIVND (reference sequence). The CDR3 runs to 14 residues. With 8 bases clipped from V and 8 bases from J, the junction kept 12 bases outside the gene matches. CDR3 coding DNA: TGTGCCAGTTCCTCCGACAGGGAAAGGGAGCCCCAGCATTTT. It translates to CASSSDREREPQHF.

This clone was observed a few times. The chain recombines TRBV7-2 with TRBJ2-2, with TRBD2 matching 9 bases. Germline V CDR1 and CDR2: SGHTA, FQGNSA. The CDR3 runs to 15 residues. J lost 6 bases, V lost 3 bases, and 5 bases had no gene match. CDR3 sequence (DNA): TGTGCCAGCAGCTTTTTAGCGGGAGTAGCCGGGGAGCTGTTTTTT. It codes for CASSFLAGVAGELFF.

The V gene is TRBV6-1, the J gene TRBJ2-2; 8 bases fit TRBD2. CDR1 MNHNS and CDR2 SASEGT come from the germline V gene. V lost 1 base to trimming and J lost 7 bases; unmatched junction nucleotides: 8. The length of the CDR3 is 16 residues. In DNA, the CDR3 is TGTGCCAGCAGTGAAGAGAGACTAGCGTTGGGCGGGGAGCTGTTTTTT. It encodes CASSEERLALGGELFF.

V is TRBV13 and J is TRBJ1-2; 7 nucleotides agree with TRBD1. The CDR3 contains 14 residues. The V gene's germline CDR1 is PRHDT and CDR2 FYEKMQ (reference sequence). The junction had 7 bases not matched to a gene; V was cut back by 5 bases and J by 4 bases. The CDR3 region is CASSPWDRSYGYTF. The CDR3 nucleotides read TGTGCCAGCAGCCCCTGGGACAGAAGCTATGGCTACACCTTC.

The chain uses TRBV6-1 and TRBJ2-2; TRBD1 might be the D (6 bases). CDR1 and CDR2 from the germline V gene are MNHNS and SASEGT. Between the trimmed V and J ends, which lost 2 bases and 4 bases, there was a span of 14 bases. CDR3 length: 16 residues. The CDR3 bases are TGTGCCAGCAGTGAACTACAGGGAGTCGGCACCGGGGAGCTGTTTTTT. This codes for CASSELQGVGTGELFF.

The genes are TRBV10-1 and TRBJ1-2, with 8 bases aligning to TRBD1. CDR3 length equals 15 residues. Trimming took 6 bases from V and 1 from J; bases not matched to a gene: 7. In germline, CDR1 is WNHNN, CDR2 SYGVQD (reference sequence). The CDR3 DNA is TGCGCCAGCAGCCATGGACAGGGTTTTAACTATGGCTACACCTTC. It yields the protein CASSHGQGFNYGYTF.

This rearrangement joins TRBV19 to TRBJ2-1, with 11 bases aligning to TRBD2. V gave up 8 bases and J gave up 2 bases; unmatched junction bases: 5. Looked up from germline, CDR1 is LNHDA and CDR2 is SQIVND (reference sequence). This CDR3 region has 15 residues. The CDR3 is CASSLAGGPYNEQFF. The CDR3 DNA sequence: TGTGCCAGTTCGCTAGCGGGAGGACCCTACAATGAGCAGTTCTTC.

J is TRBJ1-2 and V is TRBV30; no clear D gene. The germline V gene has CDR1 GTSNPN and CDR2 SVGIG (reference sequence). Trimming removed 3 bases at V and 1 base at J, with 9 bases between. The CDR3 contains 13 residues. The CDR3 protein is CAWSWTDNYGYTF. CDR3 coding DNA: TGTGCCTGGAGCTGGACGGATAACTATGGCTACACCTTC.

The V call is TRBV19, the J call TRBJ1-5; weak D call: TRBD1 (6 bases). V dropped 6 bases and J dropped 7 bases, with 19 bases sitting between them. Germline V gene lookup returns CDR1 LNHDA and CDR2 SQIVND (reference sequence). This CDR3 spans 15 amino acids. The CDR3, as DNA: TGTGCCAGTAGCAACCCGGGGAGGGGGGTACAGCCCCAGCATTTT. Its translation: CASSNPGRGVQPQHF.

The V call is TRBV5-1, the J call TRBJ1-2; the D is unclear. Germline V gives CDR1 SGHRS, CDR2 YFSETQ. The CDR3 covers 12 residues. V lost 8 bases to trimming and J lost 8 bases, with 16 bases between them. This CDR3 reads CASQDGRRGYTF. CDR3 bases: TGCGCCAGTCAGGATGGGCGGCGAGGCTACACCTTC.

This chain links TRBV19 with TRBJ2-1; perhaps TRBD2 as D (6 bases). The CDR3 runs 13 residues. The germline V gene has CDR1 LNHDA and CDR2 SQIVND (reference sequence). The ends were cut back, 7 bases at V and 8 bases at J, with 15 bases in the middle. CDR3 sequence reads: CASNVPGVYEQFF. CDR3 nucleotides: TGTGCCAGTAACGTCCCGGGGGTCTATGAGCAGTTCTTC.